This T cell receptor (beta chain) was sequenced in a study of cytomegalovirus exposure and HLA in healthy donors. Study in general: Membership in the Caucasian-associated ancestry cluster was found for 65% to 85% of 350 to 450 genotyped donors. The study, taken as a whole, reports: Some V segments could not be told apart, so they were left out, TRBV6-2 and TRBV6-3 among them. In a later analysis, TCR association rates varied by HLA locus: DRB1 most, HLA-C fewest.

In regard to this clone: Its matching antigen is unknown.

The PCR employed 60 Vbeta primers together with 13 Jbeta primers. The method was immunoSEQ multiplex PCR; TCRdb's version includes in-frame clones alone and lacks a portion of them. Of 150,000 to 200,000 clones in the sample, 75% to 90% were seen once. Germline values: CDR1 SQVTM, CDR2 ANQGSEA. V shed 5 bases and J shed 4 bases, with 14 bases lying between them. The CDR3 sequence is 13 residues long. The sequence was collected from a man aged 40-55 years in good health and CMV-seropositive. The sequenced sample consisted of PBMCs. The chain carries TRBV29-1 and TRBJ2-5, with D perhaps matching TRBD1 (6 bases). CDR3 amino acids: CSVYTGLGETQYF. Here the CDR3 DNA reads TGCAGCGTTTATACAGGGTTGGGAGAGACCCAGTACTTC. Full variable domain (outside the CDR3, taken from reference TRBV29-1 and TRBJ2-5): SAVISQKPSRDICQRGTSLTIQCQVDSQVTMMFWYRQQPGQSLTLIATANQGSEATYESGFVIDKFPISRPNLTFSTLTVSNMSPEDSSIYLCSVYTGLGETQYFGPGTRLLVL.